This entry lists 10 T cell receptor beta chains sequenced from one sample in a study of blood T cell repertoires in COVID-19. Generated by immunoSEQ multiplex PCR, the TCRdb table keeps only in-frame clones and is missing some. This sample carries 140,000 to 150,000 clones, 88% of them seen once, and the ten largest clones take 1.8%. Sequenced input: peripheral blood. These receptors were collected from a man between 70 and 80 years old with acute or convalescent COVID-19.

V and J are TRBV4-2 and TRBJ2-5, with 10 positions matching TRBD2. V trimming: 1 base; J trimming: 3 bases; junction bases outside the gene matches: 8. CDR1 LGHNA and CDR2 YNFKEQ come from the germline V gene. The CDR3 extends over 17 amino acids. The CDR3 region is CASSQVTSGEGKETQYF. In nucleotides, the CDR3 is TGTGCCAGCAGCCAAGTTACTAGCGGGGAGGGAAAAGAGACCCAGTACTTC.

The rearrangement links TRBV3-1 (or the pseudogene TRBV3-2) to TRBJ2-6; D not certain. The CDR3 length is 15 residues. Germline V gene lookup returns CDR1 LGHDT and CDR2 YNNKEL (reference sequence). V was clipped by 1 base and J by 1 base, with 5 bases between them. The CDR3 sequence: CASSQGGSGANVLTF. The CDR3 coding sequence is TGTGCCAGCAGCCAAGGAGGTTCTGGGGCCAACGTCCTGACTTTC.

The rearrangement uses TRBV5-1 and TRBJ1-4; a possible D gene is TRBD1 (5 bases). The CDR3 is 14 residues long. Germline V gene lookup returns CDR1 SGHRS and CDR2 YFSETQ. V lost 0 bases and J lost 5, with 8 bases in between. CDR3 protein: CASSLVGQNEKLFF. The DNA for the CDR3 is TGCGCCAGCAGCTTGGTCGGACAAAATGAAAAACTGTTTTTT.

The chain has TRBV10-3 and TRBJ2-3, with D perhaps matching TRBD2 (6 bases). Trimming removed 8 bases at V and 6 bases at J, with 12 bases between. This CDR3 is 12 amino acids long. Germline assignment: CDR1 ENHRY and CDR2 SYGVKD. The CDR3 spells CAIRTRGDTQYF. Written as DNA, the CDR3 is TGTGCCATCCGAACCCGGGGGGATACGCAGTATTTT.

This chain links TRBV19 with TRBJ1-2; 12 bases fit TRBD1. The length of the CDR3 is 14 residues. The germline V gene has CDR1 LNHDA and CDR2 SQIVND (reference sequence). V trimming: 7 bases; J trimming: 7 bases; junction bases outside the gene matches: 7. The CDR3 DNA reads TGTGCCAGTACGAGTACGGGACAGGGGGCTGGCTACACCTTC. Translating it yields CASTSTGQGAGYTF.

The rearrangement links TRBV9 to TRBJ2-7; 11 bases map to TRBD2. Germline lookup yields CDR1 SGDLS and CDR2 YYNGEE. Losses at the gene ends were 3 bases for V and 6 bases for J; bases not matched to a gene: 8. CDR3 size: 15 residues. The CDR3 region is CASSASGRPNAEQYF. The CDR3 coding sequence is TGTGCCAGCAGCGCTAGCGGGAGGCCAAATGCCGAGCAGTACTTC.

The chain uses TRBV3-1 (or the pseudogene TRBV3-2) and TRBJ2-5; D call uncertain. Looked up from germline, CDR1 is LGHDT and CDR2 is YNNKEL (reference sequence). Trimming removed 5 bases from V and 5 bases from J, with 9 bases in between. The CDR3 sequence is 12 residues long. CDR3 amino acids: CASSFSSETQYF. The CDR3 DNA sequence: TGTGCCAGCAGCTTTTCCTCGGAGACCCAGTACTTC.

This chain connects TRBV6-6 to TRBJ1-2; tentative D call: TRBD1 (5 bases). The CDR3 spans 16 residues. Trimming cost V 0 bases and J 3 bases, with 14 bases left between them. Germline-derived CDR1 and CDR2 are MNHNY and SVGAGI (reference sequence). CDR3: CASSYSTLTRDYGYTF. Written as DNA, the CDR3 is TGTGCCAGCAGTTACTCGACCCTGACCAGGGACTATGGCTACACCTTC.

The CDR3 reads CASSIQGGRNSPLHF. The CDR3 DNA reads TGTGCCAGTAGTATACAAGGGGGCCGAAATTCACCCCTCCACTTT. This chain links TRBV19 with TRBJ1-6, with 7 bases aligning to TRBD1. Germline V gene data show CDR1 as LNHDA and CDR2 as SQIVND (reference sequence). This CDR3 has 15 amino acids. The V segment lost 2 bases and the J segment 7 bases; nucleotides outside the gene matches: 5. Full variable domain (outside the CDR3, taken from reference TRBV19 and TRBJ1-6): DGGITQSPKYLFRKEGQNVTLSCEQNLNHDAMYWYRQDPGQGLRLIYYSQIVNDFQKGDIAEGYSVSREKKESFPLTVTSAQKNPTAFYLCASSIQGGRNSPLHFGNGTRLTVT.

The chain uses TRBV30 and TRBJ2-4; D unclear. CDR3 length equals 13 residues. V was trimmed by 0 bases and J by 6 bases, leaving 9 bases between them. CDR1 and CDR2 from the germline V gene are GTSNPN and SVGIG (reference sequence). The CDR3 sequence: CAWSVSLGNIQYF. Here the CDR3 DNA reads TGTGCCTGGAGTGTATCGCTAGGAAACATTCAGTACTTC.